One T cell receptor beta chain is described in this entry. These data are taken from a study of blood T cell repertoires in COVID-19. Sequencing was performed with immunoSEQ multiplex PCR; in TCRdb, only in-frame clones are kept and a portion is missing. This table has about 140,000 clones, roughly 79% appearing once. The germline V and J ends were trimmed by 1 base and 6 bases, with 18 bases remaining between them. Germline lookup yields CDR1 LNHNV and CDR2 YYDKDF (reference sequence). The CDR3 is 16 amino acids. V and J are TRBV15 and TRBJ1-1; D perhaps matches TRBD1 (6 bases). This clonotype was sampled from a human donor in a cohort sampled during active COVID-19. Sample: peripheral blood. CDR3 nucleotide sequence: TGTGCCACCAGCAGAGTCCGGGACACGAAGGCCCCTGAAGCTTTCTTT. It encodes CATSRVRDTKAPEAFF. The variable domain in full, with the rest retrieved from reference TRBV15 and TRBJ1-1, is DAMVIQNPRYQVTQFGKPVTLSCSQTLNHNVMYWYQQKSSQAPKLLFHYYDKDFNNEADTPDNFQSRRPNTSFCFLDIRSPGLGDTAMYLCATSRVRDTKAPEAFFGQGTRLTVV.